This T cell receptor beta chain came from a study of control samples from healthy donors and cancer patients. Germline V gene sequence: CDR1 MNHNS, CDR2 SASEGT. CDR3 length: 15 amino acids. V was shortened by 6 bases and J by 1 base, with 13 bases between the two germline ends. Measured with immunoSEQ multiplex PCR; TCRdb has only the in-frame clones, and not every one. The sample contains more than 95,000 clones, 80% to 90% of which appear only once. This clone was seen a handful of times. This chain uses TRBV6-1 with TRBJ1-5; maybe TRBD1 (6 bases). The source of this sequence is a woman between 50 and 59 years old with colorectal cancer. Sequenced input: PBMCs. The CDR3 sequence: CASRQGPGSNQPQHF. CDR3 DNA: TGTGCCAGCAGACAGGGTCCGGGAAGCAATCAGCCCCAGCATTTT.